Listed below are T cell receptor beta chains from one sample, sequenced in a study of blood T cell repertoires in COVID-19. Profiling relied on immunoSEQ multiplex PCR, and the TCRdb table lists in-frame clones only, not all of them. This sample has about 110,000 clones, with about 80% found just once. Sequenced input: peripheral blood. The receptor set was obtained from a woman between 65 and 79 years old with acute or convalescent COVID-19. The CDR3 runs from the conserved cysteine through the conserved F or W.

>TRBV28|TRBJ2-2
CASRAWGYNTGELFF
>TRBV3-1/TRBV3-2|TRBJ2-1
CASSQGLDNEQFF
>TRBV19|TRBJ1-1
CASSQHPGQGARTEAFF
>TRBV28|TRBJ1-4
CASSLGDSLEKLFF
>TRBV27|TRBJ1-2
CASSFRPGGIGGYTF
>TRBV19|TRBJ1-4
CASSISARVGEKLFF
>TRBV6-5|TRBJ1-6
CATFGREGSSPLHF
>TRBV28|TRBJ2-6
CASSFSGANVLTF
>TRBV7-2|TRBJ2-1
CASTLRVPYNEQFF
>TRBV10-3|TRBJ1-6
CAINRAGQNSPLHF
>TRBV3-1/TRBV3-2|TRBJ1-1
CASSQGRGGLNTEAFF
>TRBV10-1|TRBJ1-5
CASSARGRGTDQPQHF
>TRBV19|TRBJ2-3
CASSIKMAGGTDTQYF
>TRBV6-5|TRBJ2-3
CASRNGGARDTQYF
>TRBV7-2|TRBJ2-1
CASSFRGVRNEQFF
>TRBV6-5|TRBJ2-3
CASRASGVPTQYF
>TRBV4-1|TRBJ1-6
CASSQARGFNSPLHF
>TRBV4-1|TRBJ1-6
CASSQKTGGNYNSPLHF
>TRBV15|TRBJ2-5
CATRETSQGETQYF
>TRBV7-9|TRBJ1-4
CASSLAEDPGANEKLFF
>TRBV6-5|TRBJ1-1
CASSRGGTEAFF
>TRBV10-1|TRBJ2-3
CASSAGLAVGSTDTQYF
>TRBV4-3|TRBJ2-1
CASSPMAGVNEQFF
>TRBV19|TRBJ2-2
CASINFPGLAGGSTGELFF
>TRBV27|TRBJ2-1
CASSLSASGGVNEQFF
>TRBV3-1/TRBV3-2|TRBJ2-1
CASSPGLAGVPSSYNEQFF
>TRBV3-1/TRBV3-2|TRBJ2-2
CARSQGVARGGGYDGELFF